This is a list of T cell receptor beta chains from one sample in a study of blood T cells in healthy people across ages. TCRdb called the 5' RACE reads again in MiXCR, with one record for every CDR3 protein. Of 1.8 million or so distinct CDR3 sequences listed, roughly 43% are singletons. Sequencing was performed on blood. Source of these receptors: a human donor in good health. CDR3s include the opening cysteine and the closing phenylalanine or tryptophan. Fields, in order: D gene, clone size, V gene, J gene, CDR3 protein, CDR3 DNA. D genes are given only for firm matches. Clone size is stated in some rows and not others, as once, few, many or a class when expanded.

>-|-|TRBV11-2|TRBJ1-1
CASSPGTVMNTEAFF
TGTGCCAGCAGCCCCGGGACGGTTATGAACACTGAAGCTTTCTTT
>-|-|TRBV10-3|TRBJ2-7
CAIGENYEQYF
TGTGCCATCGGGGAGAACTACGAGCAGTACTTC
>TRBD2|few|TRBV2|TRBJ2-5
CASSEAGLAGETQYF
TGTGCCAGCAGTGAAGCGGGACTAGCTGGAGAGACCCAGTACTTC
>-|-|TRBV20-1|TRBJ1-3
CSAPKTGNTIYF
TGCAGTGCTCCGAAGACTGGAAACACCATATATTTT
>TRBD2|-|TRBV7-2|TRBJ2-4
CASSLAGLAGTWYF
TGTGCCAGCAGCTTAGCGGGACTAGCGGGGACGTGGTACTTC
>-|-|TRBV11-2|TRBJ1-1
CASSLGRGNAGNTEAFF
TGTGCCAGCAGCTTAGGCAGGGGCAATGCAGGGAACACTGAAGCTTTCTTT
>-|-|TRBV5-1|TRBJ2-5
CASSSGVREIETQYF
TGCGCCAGCAGCTCGGGGGTCCGGGAGATTGAGACCCAGTACTTC
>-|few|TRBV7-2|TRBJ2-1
CASSSPGPWNEQFF
TGTGCCAGCAGCTCTCCCGGGCCTTGGAATGAGCAGTTCTTC
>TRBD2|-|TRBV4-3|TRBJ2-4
CASSRPLAGTQYF
TGCGCCAGCAGTCGACCTTTAGCGGGGACTCAGTACTTC
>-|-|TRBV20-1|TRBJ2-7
CSASSRVYEQYF
TGCAGTGCTAGTAGCCGGGTCTACGAGCAGTACTTC
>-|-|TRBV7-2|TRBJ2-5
CASSLAPAIETQYF
TGTGCCAGCAGCTTAGCGCCGGCAATTGAGACCCAGTACTTC
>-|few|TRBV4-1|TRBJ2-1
CASSLGTSEQFF
TGCGCCAGCAGCCTCGGGACCTCAGAGCAGTTCTTC
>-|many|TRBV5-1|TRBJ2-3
CASSPSLGPTDTQYF
TGCGCCAGCAGCCCGAGCCTTGGACCCACAGATACGCAGTATTTT
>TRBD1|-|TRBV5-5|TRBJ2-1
CASSPDGDRGGEQFF
TGTGCCAGTAGCCCGGACGGGGACAGGGGTGGGGAGCAGTTCTTC
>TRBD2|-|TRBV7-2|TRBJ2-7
CASSLAAGHYEQYF
TGTGCCAGCAGCTTAGCAGCGGGGCACTACGAGCAGTACTTC
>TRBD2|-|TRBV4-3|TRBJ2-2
CASSHGLAGGVPGELFF
TGCGCCAGCAGCCACGGACTAGCGGGGGGGGTACCCGGGGAGCTGTTTTTT
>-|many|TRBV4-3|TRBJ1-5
CASSGDINQPQHF
TGCGCCAGCAGCGGGGATATCAATCAGCCCCAGCATTTT
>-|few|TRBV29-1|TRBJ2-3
CSVDGGADTQYF
TGCAGCGTTGACGGGGGCGCGGATACGCAGTATTTT
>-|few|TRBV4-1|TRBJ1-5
CASSHGRGQPQHF
TGCGCCAGCAGCCACGGACGGGGCCAGCCCCAGCATTTT
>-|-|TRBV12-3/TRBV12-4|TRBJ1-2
CASSKNTPYGYTF
TGTGCCAGCAGCAAGAACACACCATATGGCTACACCTTC
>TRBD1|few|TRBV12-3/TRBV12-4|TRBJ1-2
CANSPLPEGQAEYGYTF
TGTGCCAACAGTCCTCTTCCGGAGGGACAGGCGGAATATGGCTACACCTTC
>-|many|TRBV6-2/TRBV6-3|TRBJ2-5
CASSYSVERETQYF
TGTGCCAGCAGTTACTCGGTAGAGCGGGAGACCCAGTACTTC
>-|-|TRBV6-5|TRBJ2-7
CASSYGPPLGEQYF
TGTGCCAGCAGTTACGGGCCGCCTTTGGGGGAGCAGTACTTC